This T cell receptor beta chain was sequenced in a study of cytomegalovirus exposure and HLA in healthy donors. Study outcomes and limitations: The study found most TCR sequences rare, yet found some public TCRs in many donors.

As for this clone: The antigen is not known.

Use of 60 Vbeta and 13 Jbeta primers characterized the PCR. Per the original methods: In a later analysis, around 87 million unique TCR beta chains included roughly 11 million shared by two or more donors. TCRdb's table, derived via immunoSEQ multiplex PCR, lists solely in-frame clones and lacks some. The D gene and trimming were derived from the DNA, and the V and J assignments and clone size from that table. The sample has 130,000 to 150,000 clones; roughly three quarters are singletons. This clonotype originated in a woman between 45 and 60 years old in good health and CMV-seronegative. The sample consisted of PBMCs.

CDR3 in amino acids: CASSQDTRGYEQYF. CDR3 nucleotide sequence: TGTGCCAGCAGCCAAGATACCAGGGGCTACGAGCAGTACTTC. This sequence joins TRBV4-2 and TRBJ2-5; D is perhaps TRBD1 (6 bases). TRBJ2-7 matches the DNA end more closely, so the J call is doubtful. The V gene's germline CDR1 is LGHNA and CDR2 YNFKEQ. The CDR3 covers 14 residues.